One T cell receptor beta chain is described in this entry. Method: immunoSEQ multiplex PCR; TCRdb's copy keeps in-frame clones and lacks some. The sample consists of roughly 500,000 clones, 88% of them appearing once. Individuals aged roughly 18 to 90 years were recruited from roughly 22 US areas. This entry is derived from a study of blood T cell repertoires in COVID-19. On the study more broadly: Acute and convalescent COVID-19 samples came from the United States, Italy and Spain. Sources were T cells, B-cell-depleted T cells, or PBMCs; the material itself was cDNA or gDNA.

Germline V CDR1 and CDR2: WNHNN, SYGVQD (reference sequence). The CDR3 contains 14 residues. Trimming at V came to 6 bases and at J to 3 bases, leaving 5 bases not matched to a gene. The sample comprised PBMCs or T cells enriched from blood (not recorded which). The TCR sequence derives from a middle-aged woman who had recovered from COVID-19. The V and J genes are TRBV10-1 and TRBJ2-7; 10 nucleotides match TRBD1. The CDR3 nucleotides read TGCGCCAGCAGAGCCGGGACAGGGGACTACGAGCAGTACTTC. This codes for CASRAGTGDYEQYF.